A selection of T cell receptor beta chains follows, all from one sample in a study of early T cells in non-severe SARS-CoV-2 infection. TCRdb reanalysed the 5' RACE reads using MiXCR and keeps one entry per CDR3 protein. The data hold around 61,000 distinct CDR3 sequences, with 11% observed a single time. Source material: whole blood. These receptors were obtained from an adult who was a healthcare worker with PCR-confirmed SARS-CoV-2 infection or an uninfected control (not recorded which). The CDR3 runs from the conserved cysteine through the conserved F or W. D genes are given only for firm matches. Only part of the rows carry a size: once, few, many, or a class if the clone is expanded.

>-|TRBJ2-3|TRBV12-3/TRBV12-4|many
TGTGCCAGCAGTTTGGGCAGTCCTAGCACAGATACGCAGTATTTT
CASSLGSPSTDTQYF
>TRBD2|TRBJ2-5|TRBV4-1|many
TGCGCCAGCAGCCAAGGCCCGGGACTAGCGGGTCTGTCAGCAGAGACCCAGTACTTC
CASSQGPGLAGLSAETQYF
>-|TRBJ1-6|TRBV12-3/TRBV12-4|many
TGTGCCAGCAGTCCACCACCTACTCCCCTCCACTTT
CASSPPPTPLHF
>-|TRBJ2-5|TRBV3-1|many
TGTGCCAGCAGCCGGGCGGTACAAGGAGAGACCCAGTACTTC
CASSRAVQGETQYF
>-|TRBJ1-5|TRBV20-1|many
TGCAGTGCTAGAGATTCAGTCTCTTCCCAGCATTTT
CSARDSVSSQHF
>TRBD1|TRBJ1-4|TRBV7-9|-
TGTGCCAGCAGCTCGGGACAGTATAATGAAAAACTGTTTTTT
CASSSGQYNEKLFF
>TRBD2|TRBJ2-5|TRBV11-2|many
TGTGCCAGCAGCCCTTCGCTAGCGGGGCAAGAGACCCAGTACTTC
CASSPSLAGQETQYF
>-|TRBJ1-6|TRBV7-2|few
TGTGCCAGCAGCTTAGATCAAACTTATTCACCCCTCCACTTT
CASSLDQTYSPLHF
>TRBD2|TRBJ2-3|TRBV3-1|-
TGTGCCAGCAGCGGAACCGGGCTAGCGGTTAGCACAGATACGCAGTATTTT
CASSGTGLAVSTDTQYF
>-|TRBJ2-1|TRBV7-2|medium-sized
TGTGCCAGCAGCTTGGAGCGTGGGATAGGGATCTTC
CASSLERGIGIF
>-|TRBJ2-7|TRBV20-1|many
TGCAGTGCTAGTCCACCTGGGGCAGGGGACTACGAGCAGTACTTC
CSASPPGAGDYEQYF
>-|TRBJ2-5|TRBV14|many
TGTGCCAGCAGCCAAGGAATAACAGGGCTGGAGACCCAGTACTTC
CASSQGITGLETQYF
>-|TRBJ1-3|TRBV12-3/TRBV12-4|many
TGTGCCAGCAGTCTCAGGACAGTCGGTAACACCATATATTTT
CASSLRTVGNTIYF
>-|TRBJ2-3|TRBV9|many
TGTGCCAGCAGCGTAGAGGGGAGTGGCCCGACAGATACGCAGTATTTT
CASSVEGSGPTDTQYF
>-|TRBJ1-2|TRBV10-3|few
TGTGCCATCAGTGAGTCCGGCAGGGCGATGAACTCCTATGGCTACACCTTC
CAISESGRAMNSYGYTF
>TRBD1|TRBJ2-2|TRBV5-1|few
TGCGCCAGCAGCTTGGGAACAGGGGGCAACACCGGGGAGCTGTTTTTT
CASSLGTGGNTGELFF
>TRBD1|TRBJ1-2|TRBV5-1|many
TGCGCCAGCAGCTATGGACAGGCCGGCAGCTATGGCTACACCTTC
CASSYGQAGSYGYTF
>-|TRBJ1-1|TRBV30|-
TGTGCCTGGAGTGTACTAGGGGGTCCCCGGAACACTGAAGCTTTCTTT
CAWSVLGGPRNTEAFF
>TRBD2|TRBJ2-2|TRBV6-2/TRBV6-3|few
TGTGCCAGCAGTTACTTATCGGGACTAGCGGTAACCGGGGAGCTGTTTTTT
CASSYLSGLAVTGELFF
>-|TRBJ2-1|TRBV4-1|few
TGCGCCAGCAGCCCAAACCTCCAGGGGAATGAGCAGTTCTTC
CASSPNLQGNEQFF
>-|TRBJ1-2|TRBV7-9|-
TGTGCCAGCAGCTTAGCTTGGGGCGTCGACGAGAGCTATGGCTACACCTTC
CASSLAWGVDESYGYTF
>-|TRBJ1-6|TRBV5-1|many
TGCGCCAGCAGCTTGACTCGAAGAGATTCACCCCTCCACTTT
CASSLTRRDSPLHF